Sequencing of this T cell receptor (beta chain) was carried out in a study of T cell responses to AZD1222 COVID-19 vaccine. The protocol was immunoSEQ multiplex PCR, while the TCRdb copy is restricted to in-frame clones and leaves out a portion. The data show about 99,000 clones, with roughly nine tenths seen just once and roughly 12% held by the top ten. A remark on this clone: The identical CDR3 is also encoded by other nucleotide sequences in the sample.

CDR1 LGHDT and CDR2 YNNKEL come from the germline V gene (reference sequence). V dropped 1 base and J dropped 3 bases, with 4 bases sitting between them. This CDR3 has 12 amino acids. The specimen comprised peripheral blood, sampled on day 0 of AZD1222 vaccination. The chain employs TRBV3-1 (or the pseudogene TRBV3-2) and TRBJ2-7; D is uncertain. The sequence was collected from an adult in good health. The CDR3 region has the DNA TGTGCCAGCAGCCAAGGTAGCTACGAGCAGTACTTC. Translated, it gives CASSQGSYEQYF.